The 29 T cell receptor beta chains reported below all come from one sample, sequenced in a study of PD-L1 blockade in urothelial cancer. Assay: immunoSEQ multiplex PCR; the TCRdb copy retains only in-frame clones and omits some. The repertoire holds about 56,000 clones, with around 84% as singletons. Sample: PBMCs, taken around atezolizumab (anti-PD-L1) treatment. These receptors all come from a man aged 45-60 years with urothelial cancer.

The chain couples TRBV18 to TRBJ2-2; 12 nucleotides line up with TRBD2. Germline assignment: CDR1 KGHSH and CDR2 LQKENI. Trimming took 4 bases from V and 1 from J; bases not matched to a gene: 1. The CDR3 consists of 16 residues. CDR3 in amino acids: CASSRTSGENTGELFF. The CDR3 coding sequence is TGTGCCAGCTCACGGACTAGCGGGGAGAACACCGGGGAGCTGTTTTTT.

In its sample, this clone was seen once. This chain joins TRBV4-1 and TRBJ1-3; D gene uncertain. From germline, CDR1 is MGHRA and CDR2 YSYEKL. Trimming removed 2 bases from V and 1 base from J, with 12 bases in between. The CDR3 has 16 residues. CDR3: CASSQKDAGSGNTIYF. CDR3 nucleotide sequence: TGCGCCAGCAGCCAAAAAGACGCGGGGTCTGGAAACACCATATATTTT.

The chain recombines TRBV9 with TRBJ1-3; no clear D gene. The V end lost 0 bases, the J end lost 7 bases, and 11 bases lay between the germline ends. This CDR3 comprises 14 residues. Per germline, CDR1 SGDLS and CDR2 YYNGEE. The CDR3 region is CASSVEGDGNTIYF. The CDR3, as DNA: TGTGCCAGCAGCGTAGAAGGAGACGGTAACACCATATATTTT. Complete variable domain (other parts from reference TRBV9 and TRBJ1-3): DSGVTQTPKHLITATGQRVTLRCSPRSGDLSVYWYQQSLDQGLQFLIQYYNGEERAKGNILERFSAQQFPDLHSELNLSSLELGDSALYFCASSVEGDGNTIYFGEGSWLTVV.

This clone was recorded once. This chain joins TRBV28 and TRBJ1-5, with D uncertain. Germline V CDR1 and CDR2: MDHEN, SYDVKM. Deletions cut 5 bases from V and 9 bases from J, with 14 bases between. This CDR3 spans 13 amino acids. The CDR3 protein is CASSTGSYWPQHF. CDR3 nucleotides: TGTGCCAGCAGTACGGGTAGCTACTGGCCCCAGCATTTT.

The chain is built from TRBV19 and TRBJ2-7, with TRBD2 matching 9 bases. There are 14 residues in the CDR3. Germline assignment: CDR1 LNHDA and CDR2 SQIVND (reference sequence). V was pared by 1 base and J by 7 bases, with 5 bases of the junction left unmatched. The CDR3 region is CASSIALAGYEQYF. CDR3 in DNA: TGTGCCAGTAGTATAGCCCTAGCGGGATATGAGCAGTACTTC.

The CDR3 here is CASRPTSGIAYF. The CDR3 coding sequence is TGTGCCAGCAGACCGACTAGCGGGATTGCGTACTTC. This rearrangement joins TRBV6-5 to TRBJ2-7; TRBD2 matches 11 bases. The CDR3 length is 12 residues. The V gene end was trimmed by 6 bases and the J gene end by 12 bases; junction bases not matched to a gene: 7. Germline CDR1 is MNHEY and CDR2 is SVGAGI.

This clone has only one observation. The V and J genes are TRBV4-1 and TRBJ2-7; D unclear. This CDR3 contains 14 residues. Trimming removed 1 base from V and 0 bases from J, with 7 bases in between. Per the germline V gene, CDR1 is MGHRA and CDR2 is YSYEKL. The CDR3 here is CASSQAPSSYEQYF. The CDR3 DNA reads TGCGCCAGCAGCCAAGCTCCTAGCTCCTACGAGCAGTACTTC.

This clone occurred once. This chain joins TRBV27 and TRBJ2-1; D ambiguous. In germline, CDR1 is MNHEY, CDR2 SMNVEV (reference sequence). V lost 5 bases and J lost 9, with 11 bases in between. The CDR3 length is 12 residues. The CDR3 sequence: CASSDLSVEQFF. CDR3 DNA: TGTGCCAGCAGTGATCTAAGCGTTGAGCAGTTCTTC.

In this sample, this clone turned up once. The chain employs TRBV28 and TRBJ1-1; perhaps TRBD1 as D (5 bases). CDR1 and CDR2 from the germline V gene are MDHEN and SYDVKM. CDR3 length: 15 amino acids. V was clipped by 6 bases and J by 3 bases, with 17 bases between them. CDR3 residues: CASREVGRGYTEAFF. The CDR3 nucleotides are TGTGCCAGCAGGGAAGTCGGTAGGGGATACACTGAAGCTTTCTTT.

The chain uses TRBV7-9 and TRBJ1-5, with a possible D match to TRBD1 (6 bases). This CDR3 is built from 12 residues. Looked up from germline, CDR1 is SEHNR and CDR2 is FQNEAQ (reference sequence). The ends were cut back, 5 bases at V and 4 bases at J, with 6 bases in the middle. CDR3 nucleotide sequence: TGTGCCAGCAGCCAGGGGAATCAGCCCCAGCATTTT. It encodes CASSQGNQPQHF.

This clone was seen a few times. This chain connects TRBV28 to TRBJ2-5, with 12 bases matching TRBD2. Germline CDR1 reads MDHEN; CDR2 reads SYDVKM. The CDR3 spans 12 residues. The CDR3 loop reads CATSGSIETQYF. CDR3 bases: TGTGCGACTAGCGGGAGCATTGAGACCCAGTACTTC.

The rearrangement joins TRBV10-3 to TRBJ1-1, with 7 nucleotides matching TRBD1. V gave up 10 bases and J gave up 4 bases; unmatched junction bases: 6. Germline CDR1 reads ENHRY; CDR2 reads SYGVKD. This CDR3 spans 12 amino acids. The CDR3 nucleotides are TGTGCCACCGATCAGGGGGGCACTGAAGCTTTCTTT. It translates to CATDQGGTEAFF.

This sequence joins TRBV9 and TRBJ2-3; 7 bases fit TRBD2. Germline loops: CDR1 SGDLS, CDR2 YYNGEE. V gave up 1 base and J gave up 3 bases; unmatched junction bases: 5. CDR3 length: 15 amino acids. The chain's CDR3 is CASSVTSGNTDTQYF. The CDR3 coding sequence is TGTGCCAGCAGCGTAACCAGCGGGAATACAGATACGCAGTATTTT.

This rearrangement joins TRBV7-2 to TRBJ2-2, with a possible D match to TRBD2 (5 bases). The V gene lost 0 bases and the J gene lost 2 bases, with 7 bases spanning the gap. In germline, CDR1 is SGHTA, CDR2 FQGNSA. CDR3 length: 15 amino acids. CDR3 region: CASSLAGINTGELFF. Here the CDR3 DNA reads TGTGCCAGCAGCTTAGCCGGGATTAACACCGGGGAGCTGTTTTTT.

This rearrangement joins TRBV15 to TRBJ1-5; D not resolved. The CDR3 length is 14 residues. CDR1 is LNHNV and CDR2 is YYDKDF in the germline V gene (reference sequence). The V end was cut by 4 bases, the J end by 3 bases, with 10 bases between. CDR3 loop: CATSNLGVNQPQHF. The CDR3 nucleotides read TGTGCCACCAGCAATCTCGGGGTCAATCAGCCCCAGCATTTT.

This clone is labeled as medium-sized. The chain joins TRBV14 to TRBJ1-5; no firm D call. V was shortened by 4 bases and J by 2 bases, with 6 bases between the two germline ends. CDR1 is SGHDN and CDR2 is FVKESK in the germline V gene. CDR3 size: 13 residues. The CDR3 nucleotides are TGTGCCAGCAGCCGGGGAGGCAATCAGCCCCAGCATTTT. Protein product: CASSRGGNQPQHF.

The CDR3 nucleotides read TGCGCCAGCAGCCGGCGACTAGCGGGAGCCGATACGCAGTATTTT. This gives the protein CASSRRLAGADTQYF. This chain uses TRBV5-1 with TRBJ2-3, with 12 positions matching TRBD2. Germline trimming cut 4 bases from V and 6 bases from J; bases unmatched to any gene: 6. CDR3 length: 15 amino acids. Germline lookup yields CDR1 SGHRS and CDR2 YFSETQ.

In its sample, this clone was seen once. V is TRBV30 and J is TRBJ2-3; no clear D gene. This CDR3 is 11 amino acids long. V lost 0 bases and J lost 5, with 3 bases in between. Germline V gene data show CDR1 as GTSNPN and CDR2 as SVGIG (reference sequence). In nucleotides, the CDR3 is TGTGCCTGGAGTGTCGGAGATACGCAGTATTTT. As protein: CAWSVGDTQYF.

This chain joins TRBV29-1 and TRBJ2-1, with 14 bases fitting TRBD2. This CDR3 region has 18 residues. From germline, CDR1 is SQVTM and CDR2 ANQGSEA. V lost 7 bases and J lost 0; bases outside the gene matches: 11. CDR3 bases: TGCAGCGCCCGTCGACTAGCGGGAGGGCCGAGCTCCTACAATGAGCAGTTCTTC. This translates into CSARRLAGGPSSYNEQFF.

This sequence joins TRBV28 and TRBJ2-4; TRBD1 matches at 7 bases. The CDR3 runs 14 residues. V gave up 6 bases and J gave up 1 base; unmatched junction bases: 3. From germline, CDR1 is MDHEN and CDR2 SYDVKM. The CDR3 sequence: CASRKQGAKNIQYF. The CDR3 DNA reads TGTGCCAGCAGGAAACAGGGGGCCAAAAACATTCAGTACTTC.

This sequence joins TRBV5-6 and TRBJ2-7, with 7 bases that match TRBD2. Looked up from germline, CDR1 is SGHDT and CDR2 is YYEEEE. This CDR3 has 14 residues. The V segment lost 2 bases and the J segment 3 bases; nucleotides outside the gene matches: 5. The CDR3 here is CASSFGLADYEQYF. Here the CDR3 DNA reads TGTGCCAGCAGCTTTGGCCTAGCGGACTACGAGCAGTACTTC.

This CDR3 reads CASSPRVAGLNEQFF. In DNA, the CDR3 is TGTGCCAGCAGCCCCCGGGTAGCGGGCCTTAATGAGCAGTTCTTC. This chain joins TRBV7-2 and TRBJ2-1, with 7 bases that match TRBD2. Germline lookup yields CDR1 SGHTA and CDR2 FQGNSA. Unmatched junction bases numbered 11, after V lost 5 bases and J lost 7 bases. The CDR3 has 15 residues.

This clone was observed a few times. The CDR3 loop is CASSIAGGETDTQYF. In DNA form, the CDR3 reads TGTGCCAGCTCGATAGCAGGGGGCGAGACAGATACGCAGTATTTT. The chain couples TRBV18 to TRBJ2-3; 8 bases agree with TRBD1. Per the germline V gene, CDR1 is KGHSH and CDR2 is LQKENI. This CDR3 comprises 15 residues. Losses at the gene ends were 6 bases for V and 3 bases for J; bases not matched to a gene: 8.

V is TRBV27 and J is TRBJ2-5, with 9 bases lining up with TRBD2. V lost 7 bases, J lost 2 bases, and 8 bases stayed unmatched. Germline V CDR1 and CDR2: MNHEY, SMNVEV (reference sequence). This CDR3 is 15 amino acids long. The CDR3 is CASTSREGQQETQYF. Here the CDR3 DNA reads TGTGCCAGCACTTCGCGGGAGGGACAACAAGAGACCCAGTACTTC.

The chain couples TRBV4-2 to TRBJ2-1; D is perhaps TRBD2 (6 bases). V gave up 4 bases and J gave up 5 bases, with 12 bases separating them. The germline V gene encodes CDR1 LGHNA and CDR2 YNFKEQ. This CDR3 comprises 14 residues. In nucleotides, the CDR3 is TGTGCCAGCAGCCTTAGCGGAGGACACAATGAGCAGTTCTTC. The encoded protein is CASSLSGGHNEQFF.

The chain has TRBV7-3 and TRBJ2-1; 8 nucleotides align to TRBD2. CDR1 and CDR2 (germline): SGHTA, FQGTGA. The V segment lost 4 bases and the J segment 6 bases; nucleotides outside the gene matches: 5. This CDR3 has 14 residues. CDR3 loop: CASSSSGGVNEQFF. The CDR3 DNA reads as TGTGCCAGCAGCTCATCGGGAGGGGTCAATGAGCAGTTCTTC. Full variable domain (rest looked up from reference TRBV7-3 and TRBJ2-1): GAGVSQTPSNKVTEKGKYVELRCDPISGHTALYWYRQSLGQGPEFLIYFQGTGAADDSGLPNDRFFAVRPEGSVSTLKIQRTERGDSAVYLCASSSSGGVNEQFFGPGTRLTVL.

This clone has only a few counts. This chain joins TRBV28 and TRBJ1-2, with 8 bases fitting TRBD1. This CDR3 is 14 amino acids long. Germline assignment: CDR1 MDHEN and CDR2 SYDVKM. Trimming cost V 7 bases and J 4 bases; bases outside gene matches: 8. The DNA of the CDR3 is TGTGCCAGCATCAAAGGACAGGGAGGCTATGGCTACACCTTC. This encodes CASIKGQGGYGYTF.

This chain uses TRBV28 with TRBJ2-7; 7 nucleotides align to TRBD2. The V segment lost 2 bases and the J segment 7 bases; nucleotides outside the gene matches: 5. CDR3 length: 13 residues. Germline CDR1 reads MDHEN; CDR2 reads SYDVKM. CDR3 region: CASSLTRAGEQYF. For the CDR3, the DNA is TGTGCCAGCAGTTTAACTAGAGCGGGGGAGCAGTACTTC.

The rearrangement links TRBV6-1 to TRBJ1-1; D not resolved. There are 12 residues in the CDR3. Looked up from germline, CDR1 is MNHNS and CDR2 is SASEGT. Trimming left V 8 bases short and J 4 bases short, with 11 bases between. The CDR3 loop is CASYEGITEAFF. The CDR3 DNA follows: TGTGCCAGCTACGAGGGAATCACTGAAGCTTTCTTT.